Below, 14 T cell receptor beta chains from the same sample are listed, as sequenced in a study of read filtering for tumor transcriptome and immune sequencing. Molecular barcoded adaptors covering alpha/delta and beta/gamma chains were used on approximately 400 ng RNA. MiXCR, run by TCRdb on the reads, gives a single entry per CDR3 protein. The sample consists of approximately 65,000 distinct CDR3 sequences, about 15% of them appearing once. Sequenced: a population of CD138-negative cells sorted from bone marrow. Receptors originate from a donor at least 40 years old with multiple myeloma.

This clonotype was observed at least ten times. V and J are TRBV12-3 or TRBV12-4 and TRBJ1-1; D is uncertain. CDR3 length equals 11 residues. The V end was cut by 3 bases, the J end by 8 bases, with 7 bases between. The CDR3 DNA follows: TGTGCCAGCAGTTTCAGAGCCGAAGCTTTCTTT. Residues: CASSFRAEAFF.

This clonotype was seen only a few times. A much larger clone is a single base away; this may be a read error. This chain links TRBV6-1 with TRBJ2-1; TRBD2 aligns across 13 bases. This CDR3 region has 16 residues. The germline V gene has CDR1 MNHNS and CDR2 SASEGT. The CDR3 loop reads CASSRGLAGSYNEQLF. CDR3 nucleotide sequence: TGTGCCAGCAGCCGGGGACTAGCGGGATCCTACAATGAGCAGCTCTTC.

A word on this clonotype: A much larger clone lies one base from this, so it may be a read error. The chain has TRBV29-1 and TRBJ2-2, with TRBD2 as a possible D gene (6 bases). The ends were cut back, 4 bases at V and 7 bases at J, with 16 bases in the middle. The CDR3 consists of 14 residues. Germline loops: CDR1 SQVTM, CDR2 ANQGSEA. The CDR3 sequence is CSVGGTIHCGELFF. The CDR3 bases are TGCAGCGTTGGCGGGACGATCCACTGCGGGGAGCTGTTTTTT.

Notes on this clonotype: This may be a read error: a much more frequent sequence differs by one nucleotide. The chain couples TRBV29-1 to TRBJ2-5; no definite D call. Germline V gives CDR1 SQVTM, CDR2 ANQGSEA. The ends were cut back, 5 bases at V and 3 bases at J, with 13 bases in the middle. The CDR3 is 13 amino acids. CDR3 amino acids: CSVPGIIKETQYF. The CDR3 DNA reads TGCAGCGTTCCCGGAATTATCAAAGAGACCCAGTACTTC.

This clonotype was recorded many times. This chain links TRBV5-4 with TRBJ1-2; the D is unclear. CDR1 SGHNT and CDR2 YYREEE come from the germline V gene (reference sequence). The CDR3 runs to 15 residues. The V end lost 2 bases, the J end lost 6 bases, and 17 bases lay between the germline ends. The CDR3 bases are TGTGCCAGCAGCTTAGACCTTTATGGGTCCGATGGCTACACCTTC. Protein sequence: CASSLDLYGSDGYTF.

This clonotype was counted many times. The chain combines TRBV11-2 with TRBJ2-2; D gene ambiguous. The CDR3 spans 11 residues. V dropped 4 bases and J dropped 8 bases, with 5 bases sitting between them. Germline V lookup: CDR1 SGHAT, CDR2 FQNNGV. The CDR3 sequence: CASSSRGELFF. The CDR3 DNA follows: TGTGCCAGCAGCTCCCGAGGGGAGCTGTTTTTT. Based on the CDR3 plus reference TRBV11-2 and TRBJ2-2, the full variable domain is EAGVAQSPRYKIIEKRQSVAFWCNPISGHATLYWYQQILGQGPKLLIQFQNNGVVDDSQLPKDRFSAERLKGVDSTLKIQPAKLEDSAVYLCASSSRGELFFGEGSRLTVL.

This clonotype was seen at least ten times. V gene TRBV6-2 or TRBV6-3 combines with J gene TRBJ2-1; weak D call: TRBD1 (6 bases). Germline CDR1 is MNHEY and CDR2 is SVGEGT. This CDR3 is 12 amino acids long. V lost 5 bases and J lost 14, with 16 bases in between. In DNA, the CDR3 is TGTGCCAGCAGTAAAGGGACACCGGAGGAGTTCTTC. This gives the protein CASSKGTPEEFF.

Concerning this clonotype itself: Because the CDR3 is missing its conserved closing phenylalanine or tryptophan, this is likely a read error. The genes are TRBV28 and TRBJ2-1; 16 bases align to TRBD2. CDR1 MDHEN and CDR2 SYDVKM come from the germline V gene. The CDR3 length is 19 residues. The V segment lost 1 base and the J segment 1 base; nucleotides outside the gene matches: 4. DNA for the CDR3: TGTGCCAGCAGTTTATTGGGGACTAGCGGGAGGGGTTCCTACAATGAGCAGTTCCTC. Translating it yields CASSLLGTSGRGSYNEQFL.

There are many counts of this clonotype. The V call is TRBV5-1, the J call TRBJ2-5, with no clear D. The germline gives CDR1 SGHRS, CDR2 YFSETQ. The V end lost 2 bases, the J end lost 1 base, and 15 bases lay between the germline ends. The CDR3 sequence is 16 residues long. CDR3 sequence reads: CASSFRGPESQETQYF. The CDR3 DNA is TGCGCCAGCAGCTTCCGTGGGCCTGAATCCCAAGAGACCCAGTACTTC. The full variable domain, with the rest looked up from reference TRBV5-1 and TRBJ2-5, is KAGVTQTPRYLIKTRGQQVTLSCSPISGHRSVSWYQQTPGQGLQFLFEYFSETQRNKGNFPGRFSGRQFSNSRSEMNVSTLELGDSALYLCASSFRGPESQETQYFGPGTRLLVL.

The CDR3 reads CASSLATGVKNIQYF. The CDR3 coding sequence is TGCGCCAGCAGCTTGGCTACAGGGGTCAAAAACATTCAGTACTTC. This chain uses TRBV5-1 with TRBJ2-4, with TRBD1 matching 7 bases. V lost 0 bases, J lost 3 bases, and 3 bases stayed unmatched. The CDR3 is 15 residues long. Looked up from germline, CDR1 is SGHRS and CDR2 is YFSETQ.

This clonotype came up a few times. The chain links TRBV29-1 to TRBJ1-1; possibly TRBD1 for D (5 bases). The CDR3 contains 13 residues. The germline V and J ends were trimmed by 5 bases and 1 base, with 11 bases remaining between them. Germline CDR1 and CDR2: SQVTM and ANQGSEA. The CDR3 spells CSVWTKKNTEAFF. The CDR3 DNA reads TGCAGCGTTTGGACAAAAAAGAACACTGAAGCTTTCTTT.

This clonotype was found many times. This chain links TRBV5-1 with TRBJ2-7; D possibly corresponds to TRBD1 (5 bases). Germline V gives CDR1 SGHRS, CDR2 YFSETQ. The V end lost 0 bases, the J end lost 2 bases, and 15 bases lay between the germline ends. This CDR3 region has 16 residues. The CDR3 nucleotides read TGCGCCAGCAGCTTGGAGTCAGGGCAGGCCACCTACGAGCAGTACTTC. This translates into CASSLESGQATYEQYF.

This clonotype was seen ten or more times. This rearrangement joins TRBV20-1 to TRBJ1-6; D is unresolved. Germline CDR1 reads DFQATT; CDR2 reads SNEGSKA (reference sequence). Trimming took 1 base from V and 0 from J, leaving 7 bases between them. CDR3 length equals 15 residues. The CDR3 DNA sequence: TGCAGTGCTAGAGTTCAGAGCTCCTATAATTCACCCCTCCACTTT. Protein product: CSARVQSSYNSPLHF.

This clonotype was seen at least ten times. The chain has TRBV12-3 or TRBV12-4 and TRBJ2-7, with 8 positions matching TRBD1. V lost 5 bases, J lost 4 bases, and 7 bases stayed unmatched. The length of the CDR3 is 14 residues. CDR3 sequence reads: CASSTGTGAYEQYF. CDR3 sequence (DNA): TGTGCCAGCAGTACCGGGACAGGTGCTTACGAGCAGTACTTC.